A selection of T cell receptor beta chains follows, all from one sample in a study of shared clonotypes between healthy human individuals. Libraries were prepared by immunoSEQ multiplex PCR; TCRdb keeps only in-frame clonotypes and omits some of them. The data contain about 2.1 million clones, roughly 91% of them singletons. Material for sequencing was naive CD8+ T cells from PBMCs. These receptors came from a man in his late teens or twenties in good health. Some clones in this sample may be carry-over from other donors' samples. The CDR3 runs from the conserved cysteine through the conserved F or W. D genes are given only for firm matches. Expanded clones get a size class; other rows say once, few or many, or leave the size out.

j_call: TRBJ1-2; clone_size: few; v_call: TRBV30; d_call: -; cdr3_nt: TGTGCCTGGAGTGGGACCTATGGCTACACCTTC; cdr3_aa: CAWSGTYGYTF
j_call: TRBJ2-1; clone_size: -; v_call: TRBV7-6; d_call: TRBD2; cdr3_nt: TGTGCCAGCAGCTTAGTGCGACTAGCGAGCTCCTACAATGAGCAGTTCTTC; cdr3_aa: CASSLVRLASSYNEQFF
j_call: TRBJ2-7; clone_size: -; v_call: TRBV5-1; d_call: -; cdr3_nt: TGCGCCAGCAGGAAATCCTACGAGCAGTACTTC; cdr3_aa: CASRKSYEQYF
j_call: TRBJ1-2; clone_size: -; v_call: TRBV5-6; d_call: -; cdr3_nt: TGTGCCAGCAGCTTGGAGGGGTTCTATGGCTACACCTTC; cdr3_aa: CASSLEGFYGYTF
j_call: TRBJ2-5; clone_size: -; v_call: TRBV27; d_call: TRBD2; cdr3_nt: TGTGCCAGCAGTTTGTACAGACTAGCCCCCGCAGAGACCCAGTACTTC; cdr3_aa: CASSLYRLAPAETQYF
j_call: TRBJ1-6; clone_size: once; v_call: TRBV7-2; d_call: -; cdr3_nt: TGTGCCAGCAGCTACGGGCCTATTCGGGTGAATTCACCCCTCCACTTT; cdr3_aa: CASSYGPIRVNSPLHF
j_call: TRBJ2-6; clone_size: -; v_call: TRBV10-1; d_call: TRBD1; cdr3_nt: TGCGCCAGCAGTCCAGGGGGCGGTTTAAACGGGGCCAACGTCCTGACTTTC; cdr3_aa: CASSPGGGLNGANVLTF
j_call: TRBJ2-7; clone_size: -; v_call: TRBV7-9; d_call: -; cdr3_nt: TGTGCCAGCAGCCCTGGGGGCGGGGAGGAGCAGTACTTC; cdr3_aa: CASSPGGGEEQYF
j_call: TRBJ1-6; clone_size: -; v_call: TRBV6-6; d_call: -; cdr3_nt: TGTGCCAGCAGTTACTCGATTACAGGGAGTTCACCCCTCCACTTT; cdr3_aa: CASSYSITGSSPLHF
j_call: TRBJ2-7; clone_size: -; v_call: TRBV19; d_call: TRBD1; cdr3_nt: TGTGCCAGTAGCCTACAGGGGTTCCACGAGCAGTACTTC; cdr3_aa: CASSLQGFHEQYF
j_call: TRBJ2-1; clone_size: -; v_call: TRBV27; d_call: TRBD2; cdr3_nt: TGTGCCAGCAGTTTACGGACTAGCGGTTGGGCATCCAATGAGCAGTTCTTC; cdr3_aa: CASSLRTSGWASNEQFF
j_call: TRBJ1-1; clone_size: -; v_call: TRBV19; d_call: TRBD1; cdr3_nt: TGTGCCAGTAGTGCCGGACAGGGGGCGGTGGTCGCTGAAGCTTTCTTT; cdr3_aa: CASSAGQGAVVAEAFF
j_call: TRBJ2-7; clone_size: -; v_call: TRBV4-1; d_call: -; cdr3_nt: TGCGCCAGCAGCCAAGTTCCGGGGGCGCAGTGGTCGCAGTACTTC; cdr3_aa: CASSQVPGAQWSQYF
j_call: TRBJ2-5; clone_size: -; v_call: TRBV27; d_call: TRBD2; cdr3_nt: TGTGCCAGCAGTTTATATGCGGGAGGGGTTCGGAACCAAGAGACCCAGTACTTC; cdr3_aa: CASSLYAGGVRNQETQYF
j_call: TRBJ2-7; clone_size: -; v_call: TRBV28; d_call: TRBD2; cdr3_nt: TGTGCCAGCAGTTTACCATATTGGAAACTAGCGGACTCCTACGAGCAGTACTTC; cdr3_aa: CASSLPYWKLADSYEQYF
j_call: TRBJ2-2; clone_size: -; v_call: TRBV6-6; d_call: TRBD2; cdr3_nt: TGTGCCAGCGGGCCTAGCGGGAGCACCGGGGAGCTGTTTTTT; cdr3_aa: CASGPSGSTGELFF
j_call: TRBJ2-7; clone_size: -; v_call: TRBV9; d_call: TRBD1; cdr3_nt: TGTGCCAGCAGCGTAGGTTGGCAGGGGGCCCACGAGCAGTACTTC; cdr3_aa: CASSVGWQGAHEQYF
j_call: TRBJ2-1; clone_size: -; v_call: TRBV9; d_call: -; cdr3_nt: TGTGCCAGCAGCGTAGCTACGGGCAATGAGCAGTTCTTC; cdr3_aa: CASSVATGNEQFF
j_call: TRBJ2-7; clone_size: -; v_call: TRBV10-3; d_call: -; cdr3_nt: TGTGCCATCAGCGGGACATTATCCTACGAGCAGTACTTC; cdr3_aa: CAISGTLSYEQYF
j_call: TRBJ2-1; clone_size: -; v_call: TRBV2; d_call: TRBD2; cdr3_nt: TGTGCCAGCAGTGAAGGACTAGCGGGAGTTGGGCAGTTCTTC; cdr3_aa: CASSEGLAGVGQFF
j_call: TRBJ1-5; clone_size: -; v_call: TRBV29-1; d_call: -; cdr3_nt: TGCAGCGTTCAGTGGGCTAGCAATCAGCCCCAGCATTTT; cdr3_aa: CSVQWASNQPQHF
j_call: TRBJ2-7; clone_size: -; v_call: TRBV29-1; d_call: -; cdr3_nt: TGCAGCGTTTTTACGGATGCGGGGTACGAGCAGTACTTC; cdr3_aa: CSVFTDAGYEQYF
j_call: TRBJ2-5; clone_size: -; v_call: TRBV19; d_call: TRBD1; cdr3_nt: TGTGCCAGTAGGGAAGGACAGGGCCCCCAAGAGACCCAGTACTTC; cdr3_aa: CASREGQGPQETQYF
j_call: TRBJ2-1; clone_size: -; v_call: TRBV2; d_call: -; cdr3_nt: TGTGCCAGCGACCCGGGACAATCCTACAATGAGCAGTTCTTC; cdr3_aa: CASDPGQSYNEQFF
j_call: TRBJ2-7; clone_size: -; v_call: TRBV14; d_call: TRBD2; cdr3_nt: TGTGCCAGCAGCCATCGACTAGCGGCCGCCTACGAGCAGTACTTC; cdr3_aa: CASSHRLAAAYEQYF
j_call: TRBJ2-1; clone_size: -; v_call: TRBV6-4; d_call: TRBD2; cdr3_nt: TGTGCCAGCAGCCCGACTAGCGGCAATGAGCAGTTCTTC; cdr3_aa: CASSPTSGNEQFF
j_call: TRBJ1-1; clone_size: -; v_call: TRBV19; d_call: -; cdr3_nt: TGTGCCAGTAGTATAGATCTGTCTCCTCCGGGGACTGAAGCTTTCTTT; cdr3_aa: CASSIDLSPPGTEAFF
j_call: TRBJ2-5; clone_size: -; v_call: TRBV7-9; d_call: -; cdr3_nt: TGTGCCAGCAGCTTAAAGGGGATGGAGACCCAGTACTTC; cdr3_aa: CASSLKGMETQYF
j_call: TRBJ2-7; clone_size: -; v_call: TRBV6-6; d_call: -; cdr3_nt: TGTGCCAGCAGGGAACAGGGTACCTCCTACGAGCAGTACTTC; cdr3_aa: CASREQGTSYEQYF
j_call: TRBJ2-7; clone_size: -; v_call: TRBV25-1; d_call: TRBD1; cdr3_nt: TGTGCCAGCAGTAACCGGGGCAGGGGGACCTACGAGCAGTACTTC; cdr3_aa: CASSNRGRGTYEQYF
j_call: TRBJ2-1; clone_size: -; v_call: TRBV27; d_call: TRBD1; cdr3_nt: TGTGCCAGCAGTGCAAGACAGGGAAATGAGCAGTTCTTC; cdr3_aa: CASSARQGNEQFF
j_call: TRBJ1-1; clone_size: -; v_call: TRBV7-3; d_call: -; cdr3_nt: TGTGCCAGCAGCTTAATTGCGGGGGCTGCTGAAGCTTTCTTT; cdr3_aa: CASSLIAGAAEAFF
j_call: TRBJ1-1; clone_size: -; v_call: TRBV10-3; d_call: -; cdr3_nt: TGTGCCATCAGTGAGTCTCGCCTCCCTGAGAACACTGAAGCTTTCTTT; cdr3_aa: CAISESRLPENTEAFF
j_call: TRBJ2-7; clone_size: -; v_call: TRBV25-1; d_call: -; cdr3_nt: TGTGCCAGCAGTGCCCCAGAGGGCTACGAGCAGTACTTC; cdr3_aa: CASSAPEGYEQYF
j_call: TRBJ2-1; clone_size: once; v_call: TRBV7-3; d_call: TRBD2; cdr3_nt: TGTGCCAGCAGCTTAGGGACTAGCGGGAGGGATGAGCAGTTCTTC; cdr3_aa: CASSLGTSGRDEQFF
j_call: TRBJ2-3; clone_size: -; v_call: TRBV10-1; d_call: -; cdr3_nt: TGCGCCAGCAGTGAACAGGAAGAGAGCACAGATACGCAGTATTTT; cdr3_aa: CASSEQEESTDTQYF
j_call: TRBJ2-7; clone_size: few; v_call: TRBV19; d_call: -; cdr3_nt: TGTGCCAGTAGTAACTTAGGAGAACACGAGCAGTACTTC; cdr3_aa: CASSNLGEHEQYF
j_call: TRBJ1-1; clone_size: once; v_call: TRBV28; d_call: -; cdr3_nt: TGTGCCAGCAGCACTCACAGGGTTTTTGAAGCTTTCTTT; cdr3_aa: CASSTHRVFEAFF
j_call: TRBJ2-7; clone_size: -; v_call: TRBV28; d_call: TRBD1; cdr3_nt: TGTGCCAGCAGTTTGTGGGGACAGGGTTCTCAGCAGTACTTC; cdr3_aa: CASSLWGQGSQQYF
j_call: TRBJ2-7; clone_size: once; v_call: TRBV11-2; d_call: TRBD2; cdr3_nt: TGTGCCAGCAGCTTAGCTTTAACCAGCGGGAGGCCGGGGTACGAGCAGTACTTC; cdr3_aa: CASSLALTSGRPGYEQYF
j_call: TRBJ1-5; clone_size: -; v_call: TRBV19; d_call: -; cdr3_nt: TGTGCCAGTAGCTCAGGGGTACAGCCCCAGCATTTT; cdr3_aa: CASSSGVQPQHF
j_call: TRBJ2-7; clone_size: -; v_call: TRBV4-1; d_call: -; cdr3_nt: TGCGCCAGCAGCCAAGATCCAGGGTCCTACGAGCAGTACTTC; cdr3_aa: CASSQDPGSYEQYF
j_call: TRBJ1-1; clone_size: -; v_call: TRBV28; d_call: TRBD1; cdr3_nt: TGTGCCAGCAGTAACCCGACAGGGTTGGGAACTGAAGCTTTCTTT; cdr3_aa: CASSNPTGLGTEAFF
j_call: TRBJ2-1; clone_size: once; v_call: TRBV29-1; d_call: -; cdr3_nt: TGCAGCGTTCGGGGGGCTCCCTTCAGCTCCTACAATGAGCAGTTCTTC; cdr3_aa: CSVRGAPFSSYNEQFF
j_call: TRBJ1-4; clone_size: -; v_call: TRBV9; d_call: TRBD1; cdr3_nt: TGTGCCAGCAGCGCGACAGGGGGCTTTGAAAAACTGTTTTTT; cdr3_aa: CASSATGGFEKLFF
j_call: TRBJ2-7; clone_size: once; v_call: TRBV29-1; d_call: -; cdr3_nt: TGCAGCGTGCTAACCTACGAGCAGTACTTC; cdr3_aa: CSVLTYEQYF
j_call: TRBJ1-1; clone_size: -; v_call: TRBV10-2; d_call: -; cdr3_nt: TGCGCCAGCAGTGAGTCGGGACTTGGGGCCACTGAAGCTTTCTTT; cdr3_aa: CASSESGLGATEAFF
j_call: TRBJ2-7; clone_size: -; v_call: TRBV2; d_call: -; cdr3_nt: TGTGCCAGCAGTGAACACACAGGAGGATCCTACGAGCAGTACTTC; cdr3_aa: CASSEHTGGSYEQYF
j_call: TRBJ1-2; clone_size: -; v_call: TRBV5-1; d_call: TRBD1; cdr3_nt: TGCGCCAGCAGCCAGGGGACAGACTCCACCTTC; cdr3_aa: CASSQGTDSTF
j_call: TRBJ2-1; clone_size: -; v_call: TRBV28; d_call: -; cdr3_nt: TGTGCCAGCACCCGGAGGGCCAGGGGGAATGAGCAGTTCTTC; cdr3_aa: CASTRRARGNEQFF
j_call: TRBJ1-5; clone_size: -; v_call: TRBV7-8; d_call: -; cdr3_nt: TGTGCCAGCAGCTTAGAATCTAGGAATCAGCCCCAGCATTTT; cdr3_aa: CASSLESRNQPQHF
j_call: TRBJ2-3; clone_size: -; v_call: TRBV7-2; d_call: -; cdr3_nt: TGTGCCAGCAGCCCGTTGGGTAGCACAGATACGCAGTATTTT; cdr3_aa: CASSPLGSTDTQYF
j_call: TRBJ1-2; clone_size: -; v_call: TRBV5-1; d_call: TRBD1; cdr3_nt: TGCGCCAGCAGCTTGGGACAGGGGGCTGGCTACACCTTC; cdr3_aa: CASSLGQGAGYTF